The present TCR beta chain was sequenced within a study of T cells expressing NK-cell markers (TCRdb year 2020). Study-wide context: TCR beta-chain repertoires were profiled in sorted CD3+CD56+NKG2C+, CD3+CD56+NKG2C- and CD3+CD56-NKG2C+ T-cell subsets from roughly eight donors. Libraries were sequenced as 2 x 150 bp reads on Illumina HiSeq 2000/2500, MiSeq or NextSeq. Among the eight sequenced donors, only one was HCMV-seronegative, while the other seven were HCMV-seropositive. The study sequenced eight donors, all healthy volunteers chosen at random: three men and five women.

Overall study outcomes, separate from this receptor: Whether the expanded NKG2C-expressing T cell clones were specific for HCMV antigens was left unclear. In more than five donors, the dominant CD3+CD56+NKG2C+ clonotypes ranked among the top 10 CD8+ clonotypes, making up 1.0-7.0% of CD8+ T cells. Those dominant clonotypes were again the most abundant among CD3+CD56-NKG2C+ cells in four donors, at roughly 25-60.1%.

Comment on this clonotype: Its target antigen remains unknown.

The CDR3, cysteine through phenylalanine, is 14 amino acids long. DNA is not on record. The germline V gene sets CDR1 to SQVTM and CDR2 to ANQGSEA. HCMV serostatus was determined by detecting HCMV-specific IgG in serum with a commercial ELISA kit. Peripheral blood mononuclear cells were isolated from blood by Ficoll density gradient centrifugation. The listed sequencing device is Illumina HiSeq 2000. TCR beta cDNA libraries were prepared using 5'RACE template switching, which introduced a universal primer site and unique molecular identifiers. Priming for cDNA synthesis came from the TCR beta constant segment, and two successive PCR amplification steps followed. The source study handled its data this way. MIGEC was used to demultiplex reads and group the reads by UMI, and MiTCR was used to assemble and quantify clonotypes. To exclude erroneous sequences, only TCR cDNA sequences supported by at least two reads were retained. The tcR package was used for downstream repertoire analysis, and clonotypes were matched across fractions by CDR3 nucleotide sequence plus V segment. VDJmatch was used to annotate antigen specificity against VDJdb, with one amino acid substitution in CDR3 allowed. TCRdb reanalyzed the reads, keeping one entry per CDR3 protein sequence and omitting DNA. These V and J calls are TCRdb output, not the study's own analysis. The sample table holds more than 90,000 distinct CDR3 sequences. The ten largest account for 18% of the sample.

The sequence derives from a woman between 18 and 70 years old in good health. Sequenced: blood T cells: a sorted CD56 or NKG2C T cell subset, CD4+ or CD8+ T cells, or bulk PBMC T cells (not recorded which). Recombination joined TRBV29-1 with TRBJ2-1; with no DNA, the TCRdb D assignment of TRBD2 cannot be verified. CDR3 protein: CSVPTAGGNNEQFF.